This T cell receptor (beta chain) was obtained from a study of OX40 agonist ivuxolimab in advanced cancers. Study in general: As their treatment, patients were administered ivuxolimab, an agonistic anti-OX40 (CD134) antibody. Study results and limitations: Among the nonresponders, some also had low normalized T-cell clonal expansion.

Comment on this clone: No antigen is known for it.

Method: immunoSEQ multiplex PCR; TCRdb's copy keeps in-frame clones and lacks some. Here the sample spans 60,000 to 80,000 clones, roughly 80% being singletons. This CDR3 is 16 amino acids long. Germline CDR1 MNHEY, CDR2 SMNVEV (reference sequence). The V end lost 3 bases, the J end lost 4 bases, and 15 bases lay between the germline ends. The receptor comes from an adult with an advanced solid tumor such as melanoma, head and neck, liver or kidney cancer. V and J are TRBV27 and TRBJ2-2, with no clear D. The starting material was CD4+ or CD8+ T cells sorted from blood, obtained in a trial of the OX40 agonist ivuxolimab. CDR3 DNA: TGTGCCAGCAGTTTGCATTGGGATTTGGGCACCGGGGAGCTGTTTTTT. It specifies CASSLHWDLGTGELFF.